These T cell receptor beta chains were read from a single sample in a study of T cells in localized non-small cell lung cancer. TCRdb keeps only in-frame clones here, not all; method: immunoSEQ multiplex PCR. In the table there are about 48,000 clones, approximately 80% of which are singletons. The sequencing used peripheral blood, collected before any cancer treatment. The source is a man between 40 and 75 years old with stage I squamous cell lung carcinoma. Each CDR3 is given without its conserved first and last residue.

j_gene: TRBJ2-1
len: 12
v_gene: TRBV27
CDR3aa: ASSLGTSQNEQF

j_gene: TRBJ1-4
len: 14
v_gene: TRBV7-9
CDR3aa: ASSSRDVGYNEKLF

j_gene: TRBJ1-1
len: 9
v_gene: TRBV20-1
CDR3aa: SAPPVGGTF

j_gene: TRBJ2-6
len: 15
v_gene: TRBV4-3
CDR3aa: ASSQYEGNSGANVLT

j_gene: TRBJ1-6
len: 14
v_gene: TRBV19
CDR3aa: ASSIKATGGNSPLH

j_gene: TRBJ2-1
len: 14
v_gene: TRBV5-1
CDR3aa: ASSLAASGGVNEQF

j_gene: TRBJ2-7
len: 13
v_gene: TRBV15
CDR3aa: ATSPRDRGPYEQY

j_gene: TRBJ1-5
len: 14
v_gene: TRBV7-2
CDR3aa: ASSPRTGTYNQPQH

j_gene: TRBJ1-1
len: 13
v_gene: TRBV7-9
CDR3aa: ASSLRGQAGTEAF

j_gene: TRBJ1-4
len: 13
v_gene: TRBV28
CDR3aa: ASSPLGGRVEKLF

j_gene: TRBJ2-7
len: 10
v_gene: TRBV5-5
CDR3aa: ASSYGQYEQY

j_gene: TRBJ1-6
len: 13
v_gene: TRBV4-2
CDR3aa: ASSQVIQGNSPLH

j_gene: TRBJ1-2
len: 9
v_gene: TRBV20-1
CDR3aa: SPEFNYGYT

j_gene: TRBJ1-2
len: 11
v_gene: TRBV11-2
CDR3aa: ASSSTGAEGYT

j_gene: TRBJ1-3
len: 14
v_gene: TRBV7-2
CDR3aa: ASSPAETDSGNTKY

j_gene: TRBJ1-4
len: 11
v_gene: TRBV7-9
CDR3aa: ASSPTGNEKLF

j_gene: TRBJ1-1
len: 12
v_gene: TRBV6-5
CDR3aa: ASSYSGDNTEAF

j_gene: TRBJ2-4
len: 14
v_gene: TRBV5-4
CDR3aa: ASSLGTDKAKNIQY

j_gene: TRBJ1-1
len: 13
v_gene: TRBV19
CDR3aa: ASSTPVGLRTEAF

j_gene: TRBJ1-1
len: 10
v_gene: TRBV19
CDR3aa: ASSIQGTEAF

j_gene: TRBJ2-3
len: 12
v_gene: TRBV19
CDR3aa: ASTRDTGTDTQY

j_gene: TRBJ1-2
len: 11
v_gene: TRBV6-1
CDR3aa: ANGERDSYGYT

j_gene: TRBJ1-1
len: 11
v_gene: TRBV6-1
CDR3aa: ASRHLGGTEAF

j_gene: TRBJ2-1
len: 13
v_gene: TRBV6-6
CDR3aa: ASSYVTGSYNEQF

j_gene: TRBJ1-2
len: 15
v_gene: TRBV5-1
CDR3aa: ASSLEVGGHRNYGYT

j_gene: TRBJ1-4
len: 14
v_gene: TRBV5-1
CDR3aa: ASSLGRQGRNEKLF

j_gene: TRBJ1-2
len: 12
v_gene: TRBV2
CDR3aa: ASSEGTGTYGYT

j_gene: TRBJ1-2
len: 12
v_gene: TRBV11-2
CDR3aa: ASSRPGANYGYT

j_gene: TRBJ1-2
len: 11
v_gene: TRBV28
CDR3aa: ASSFREVGGYT

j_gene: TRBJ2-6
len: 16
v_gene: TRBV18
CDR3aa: ASSPRLGDNSGANVLT

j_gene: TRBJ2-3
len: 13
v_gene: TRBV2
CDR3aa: ASSARWTETDTQY

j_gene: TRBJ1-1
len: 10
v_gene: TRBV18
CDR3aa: ASSPLPGEAF

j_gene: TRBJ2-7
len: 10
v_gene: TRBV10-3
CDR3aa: ASGTGDNEQY

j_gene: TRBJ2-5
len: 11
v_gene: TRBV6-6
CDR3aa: AGRSGGQETQY

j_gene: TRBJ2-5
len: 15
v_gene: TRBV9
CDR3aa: ASSASPDWGRGETQY

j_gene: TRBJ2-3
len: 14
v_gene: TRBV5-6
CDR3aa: ASSFLRGGPGDTQY